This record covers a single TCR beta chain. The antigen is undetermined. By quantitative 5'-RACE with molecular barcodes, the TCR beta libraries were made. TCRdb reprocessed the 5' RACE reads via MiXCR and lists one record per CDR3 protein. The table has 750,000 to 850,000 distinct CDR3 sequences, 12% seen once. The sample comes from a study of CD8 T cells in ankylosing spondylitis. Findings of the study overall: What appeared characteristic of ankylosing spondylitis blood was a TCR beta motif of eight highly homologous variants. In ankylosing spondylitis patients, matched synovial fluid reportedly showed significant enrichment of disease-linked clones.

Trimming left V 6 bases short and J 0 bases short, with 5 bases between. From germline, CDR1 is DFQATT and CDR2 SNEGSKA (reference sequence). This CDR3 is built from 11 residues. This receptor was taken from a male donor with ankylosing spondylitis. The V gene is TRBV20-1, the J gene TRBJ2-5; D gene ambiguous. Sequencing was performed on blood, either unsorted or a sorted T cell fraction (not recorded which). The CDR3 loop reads CSAEDQETQYF. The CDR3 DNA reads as TGCAGTGCGGAAGACCAAGAGACCCAGTACTTC.